A single sample is the source of the 22 T cell receptor beta chains below, sequenced in a study of shared clonotypes between healthy human individuals. Data came from immunoSEQ multiplex PCR; TCRdb stores just in-frame clones and leaves some out. This sample carries hundreds of thousands of clones, approximately 74% of them seen once, and the ten largest clones take 1.5% to 2%. The sample comprised memory CD4+ T cells sorted from blood. Subset described: CD45RA-negative fraction. The receptors originated from a woman aged 30 to 39 in good health.

The gene calls are TRBV4-1 and TRBJ2-1, with 7 nucleotides matching TRBD2. V shed 3 bases and J 7 bases; nucleotides not matched to a gene: 12. In germline, CDR1 is MGHRA, CDR2 YSYEKL. The CDR3 runs to 16 residues. CDR3 sequence reads: CASSQQGQFGGNEQFF. CDR3 coding DNA: TGCGCCAGCAGCCAGCAAGGGCAGTTCGGGGGGAATGAGCAGTTCTTC.

J is TRBJ1-2 and V is TRBV28, with D possibly TRBD1 on 6 matching bases. The germline CDR1 and CDR2 sequences are MDHEN and SYDVKM. The length of the CDR3 is 14 residues. Trimming pared 5 bases from V and 8 bases from J, leaving 18 bases between. CDR3 nucleotide sequence: TGTGCCAGCAGTCCCGCGGGGGGGGCAAGCGGCTACACCTTC. Translated: CASSPAGGASGYTF.

The rearrangement links TRBV5-1 to TRBJ2-5; tentative D call: TRBD1 (5 bases). Trimming stripped 4 bases from V and 3 bases from J, with 16 bases between. The CDR3 extends over 15 amino acids. Germline CDR1 reads SGHRS; CDR2 reads YFSETQ. CDR3 residues: CASSRPDIGEETQYF. The CDR3, as DNA: TGCGCCAGCAGCAGACCGGACATTGGGGAAGAGACCCAGTACTTC. Combining the CDR3 with reference TRBV5-1 and TRBJ2-5 gives the whole variable domain KAGVTQTPRYLIKTRGQQVTLSCSPISGHRSVSWYQQTPGQGLQFLFEYFSETQRNKGNFPGRFSGRQFSNSRSEMNVSTLELGDSALYLCASSRPDIGEETQYFGPGTRLLVL.

This clone was detected once. V usage is TRBV7-8 and J usage is TRBJ2-7; 8 nucleotides match TRBD1. With 5 bases clipped from V and 4 bases from J, the junction kept 7 bases outside the gene matches. CDR3 size: 14 residues. The germline CDR1 and CDR2 sequences are SGHVS and FQNEAQ. The CDR3 is CASSMGQDTYEQYF. In nucleotides, the CDR3 is TGTGCCAGCAGCATGGGACAGGACACTTACGAGCAGTACTTC.

As concerns this clone: A much larger clonotype is one base distant, so this may be a read error. The identical CDR3 is also encoded by other nucleotide sequences in the sample. The gene calls are TRBV5-1 and TRBJ2-1; D perhaps matches TRBD2 (6 bases). Germline CDR1 is SGHRS and CDR2 is YFSETQ. The CDR3 has 15 residues. V was pared by 0 bases and J by 4 bases, with 11 bases between. CDR3 sequence reads: CASSLDSGGYNEQFF. Written as DNA, the CDR3 is TGCGCCAGCAGCTTGGATAGCGGAGGATACAATGAGCAGTTCTTC.

In this sample, this clone turned up once. One end of the junction fails to match germline, which may point to a read error. J is TRBJ1-1 and V is TRBV28; the match to TRBD1 covers 9 bases. Germline loops: CDR1 MDHEN, CDR2 SYDVKM. This CDR3 region has 12 residues. The CDR3 here is CASSLLRQGGLF. CDR3 bases: TGTGCCAGCAGTTTATTACGACAGGGGGGTCTATTT.

This clone appeared many times. Other DNA sequences in the same sample also yield this CDR3. The chain recombines TRBV27 with TRBJ2-3; the match to TRBD2 covers 10 bases. The CDR3 consists of 16 residues. CDR1 is MNHEY and CDR2 is SMNVEV in the germline V gene (reference sequence). The V and J ends lost 5 bases and 2 bases, in that order; junction bases with no gene match: 7. CDR3 nucleotide sequence: TGTGCCAGCAGTAGCAAAACTAGCGGGAACACAGATACGCAGTATTTT. It translates to CASSSKTSGNTDTQYF.

This clone was seen more than once but under ten times. The chain employs TRBV11-2 and TRBJ2-7; 9 bases match TRBD1. With 5 bases clipped from V and 4 bases from J, the junction kept 0 bases outside the gene matches. The CDR3 is 12 residues long. Germline-derived CDR1 and CDR2 are SGHAT and FQNNGV. The CDR3 loop is CASSGTGYEQYF. As DNA, the CDR3 is TGTGCCAGCAGCGGGACAGGGTACGAGCAGTACTTC.

The chain recombines TRBV6-5 with TRBJ2-7; the D gene is possibly TRBD1 (6 bases). With 6 bases removed from V and 3 bases from J, the gap between germline ends came to 18 bases. Germline CDR1 and CDR2: MNHEY and SVGAGI. This CDR3 contains 15 residues. The CDR3: CASRMTGPGVYEQYF. CDR3 sequence (DNA): TGTGCCAGCAGAATGACAGGCCCCGGAGTCTACGAGCAGTACTTC.

J is TRBJ2-7 and V is TRBV10-1, with D possibly TRBD1 on 6 matching bases. Germline assignment: CDR1 WNHNN and CDR2 SYGVQD (reference sequence). The germline V and J ends were trimmed by 10 bases and 7 bases, with 20 bases remaining between them. This CDR3 is built from 13 residues. This CDR3 reads CATTDSRVGEQYF. The CDR3 DNA reads as TGCGCCACTACGGACAGCCGAGTTGGGGAGCAGTACTTC.

The genes are TRBV28 and TRBJ1-4; D is possibly TRBD1 (6 bases). There are 13 residues in the CDR3. The V end was cut by 6 bases, the J end by 10 bases, with 15 bases between. Germline-derived CDR1 and CDR2 are MDHEN and SYDVKM. CDR3 DNA sequence: TGTGCCAGCAGCCCCAGGGGCGCGGGAAAACTGTTTTTT. Its protein product is CASSPRGAGKLFF.

The rearrangement links TRBV21-1 to TRBJ2-7; no DNA check was done on the table's D call, TRBD2. TRBV21-1 is described as a pseudogene. The CDR3 consists of 16 residues. The CDR3, as DNA: TGTGCCAGCAGCAGGGGTAGCGGGAGGGGGTCCTACGAGCAGTACTTC. Translation: CASSRGSGRGSYEQYF.

This chain connects TRBV11-2 to TRBJ2-1; 7 bases are a match to TRBD1. Unmatched junction bases numbered 7, after V lost 5 bases and J lost 0 bases. The CDR3 spans 16 residues. Looked up from germline, CDR1 is SGHAT and CDR2 is FQNNGV. CDR3 residues: CASSPRQGSSYNEQFF. For the CDR3, the DNA is TGTGCCAGCAGCCCAAGACAGGGATCCTCCTACAATGAGCAGTTCTTC. The entire variable domain, with the rest obtained from reference TRBV11-2 and TRBJ2-1, is as follows: EAGVAQSPRYKIIEKRQSVAFWCNPISGHATLYWYQQILGQGPKLLIQFQNNGVVDDSQLPKDRFSAERLKGVDSTLKIQPAKLEDSAVYLCASSPRQGSSYNEQFFGPGTRLTVL.

The V and J genes are TRBV6-1 and TRBJ1-1; TRBD1 is a possible D gene (5 bases). The germline V gene encodes CDR1 MNHNS and CDR2 SASEGT. Deletions cut 10 bases from V and 4 bases from J, with 10 bases between. The CDR3 consists of 11 residues. CDR3 nucleotide sequence: TGTGCCACGAGCGGGGGCACTGAAGCTTTCTTT. Protein product: CATSGGTEAFF.

The CDR3 loop is CASSPRVREAGELFF. Here the CDR3 DNA reads TGTGCCAGCTCACCACGTGTTCGGGAGGCCGGGGAGCTGTTTTTT. This chain links TRBV18 with TRBJ2-2, with TRBD2 identical over 7 bases. V lost 1 base, J lost 6 bases, and 5 bases stayed unmatched. CDR3 size: 15 residues. Per germline, CDR1 KGHSH and CDR2 LQKENI.

This clone was counted once. This rearrangement joins TRBV30 to TRBJ2-2; tentative D call: TRBD2 (6 bases). Per the germline V gene, CDR1 is GTSNPN and CDR2 is SVGIG (reference sequence). There are 14 residues in the CDR3. V lost 4 bases and J lost 7, with 16 bases in between. CDR3 protein: CAWNRASASGELFF. As DNA, the CDR3 is TGTGCCTGGAATCGGGCTAGCGCCAGCGGGGAGCTGTTTTTT.

The CDR3 region has the DNA TGTGCCAGCAGTGAAGCAGGGAACGAGCAGTACTTC. It yields the protein CASSEAGNEQYF. J is TRBJ2-7 and V is TRBV6-1; no reliable D call. V was shortened by 0 bases and J by 5 bases, with 5 bases between the two germline ends. Germline loops: CDR1 MNHNS, CDR2 SASEGT. The CDR3 is 12 residues long.

This clone was recorded a few times. The rearrangement links TRBV28 to TRBJ1-1; 7 positions agree with TRBD1. CDR3 size: 14 residues. The J segment lost 5 bases and the V segment lost 5 bases, leaving 8 bases of the junction unmatched. Germline-derived CDR1 and CDR2 are MDHEN and SYDVKM. CDR3: CASSQGGVRTEAFF. CDR3 nucleotide sequence: TGTGCCAGCAGTCAGGGGGGGGTGAGGACTGAAGCTTTCTTT.

J is TRBJ1-2 and V is TRBV9; 8 bases match TRBD1. Per germline, CDR1 SGDLS and CDR2 YYNGEE. V gave up 1 base and J gave up 5 bases; unmatched junction bases: 4. The CDR3 loop spans 14 amino acids. The CDR3 bases are TGTGCCAGCAGCGTACAGGGGGCGCGGTATGGCTACACCTTC. It encodes CASSVQGARYGYTF.

The chain carries TRBV28 and TRBJ2-7, with 8 nucleotides matching TRBD2. The length of the CDR3 is 15 residues. Germline CDR1 is MDHEN and CDR2 is SYDVKM. The junction had 9 bases not matched to a gene; V was cut back by 6 bases and J by 2 bases. As DNA, the CDR3 is TGTGCCAGCAGAGGCGGGGGGAGCGGGGCCTACGAGCAGTACTTC. This gives the protein CASRGGGSGAYEQYF.

This clone was seen more than once but under ten times. Other DNA sequences in the sample encode the same CDR3. The genes are TRBV7-9 and TRBJ2-7; 7 nucleotides match TRBD1. This CDR3 contains 14 residues. Germline CDR1 is SEHNR and CDR2 is FQNEAQ (reference sequence). V lost 8 bases to trimming and J lost 0 bases; unmatched junction nucleotides: 7. CDR3 sequence: CASRRQGDSYEQYF. As DNA, the CDR3 is TGTGCCAGCCGACGACAGGGAGACTCCTACGAGCAGTACTTC.

The chain carries TRBV15 and TRBJ1-1; D might be TRBD1 (6 bases). Germline V gives CDR1 LNHNV, CDR2 YYDKDF (reference sequence). The CDR3 has 16 residues. Between the trimmed V and J ends, which lost 0 bases and 6 bases, there was a span of 17 bases. In DNA form, the CDR3 reads TGTGCCACCAGCAGAGATCGAGCTGGGGGCAAACCTGAAGCTTTCTTT. Translation gives CATSRDRAGGKPEAFF.